The 22 T cell receptor beta chains given below trace back to one sample, sequenced in a study of T cells in Graves' hyperthyroidism and ophthalmopathy (dated by TCRdb to the late 2010s). The library was made by multiplex PCR. The listed sequencing device is Illumina HiSeq 2000. TCR beta CDR3 regions were amplified from RNA transcripts. A first-round RT-PCR of the TCR CDR3 used the HTBI primer set with the Qiagen OneStep RT-PCR kit. TCRdb redid the processing of the public reads, applying fastp at Q25 and MiXCR, and retained in-frame beta chains. Entries are consolidated by CDR3 protein sequence, retaining the most common genes and DNA. In this sample the table shows over 650,000 distinct CDR3 sequences, 45% of which occur a single time. The ten largest clones represent about 7% of the sample. Sequenced sample: peripheral blood or thyroid tissue (not recorded which). These receptors all stem from an adult man with Graves' disease, either hyperthyroidism or ophthalmopathy (not recorded which).

This clonotype was recorded at least ten times. The chain uses TRBV29-1 and TRBJ1-6, with D unclear. Germline V gene sequence: CDR1 SQVTM, CDR2 ANQGSEA. This CDR3 has 13 residues. V was cut by 1 base and J by 5 bases, with 6 bases left in between. The chain's CDR3 is CSVEAENNSPLHF. CDR3 coding DNA: TGCAGCGTTGAAGCGGAAAATAATTCACCCCTCCACTTT.

The chain links TRBV20-1 to TRBJ2-5; D uncertain. Trimming shortened V by 1 base and J by 3 bases, and 15 bases separated the two germline ends. The germline V gene encodes CDR1 DFQATT and CDR2 SNEGSKA (reference sequence). The CDR3 is 15 residues long. The CDR3, as DNA: TGCAGTGCTAGAGTCCTACCACGGCCTAAAGAGACCCAGTACTTC. Its protein product is CSARVLPRPKETQYF.

The J gene is TRBJ1-2, the V gene TRBV19; D gene ambiguous. Germline assignment: CDR1 LNHDA and CDR2 SQIVND (reference sequence). V was pared by 5 bases and J by 0 bases, with 16 bases between. CDR3 length equals 16 residues. The CDR3 sequence is CASSVAHGGANYGYTF. CDR3 DNA sequence: TGTGCCAGTAGTGTCGCCCACGGAGGCGCTAACTATGGCTACACCTTC.

This chain connects TRBV29-1 to TRBJ2-3; perhaps TRBD1 as D (5 bases). CDR1 and CDR2 from the germline V gene are SQVTM and ANQGSEA. Trimming left V 7 bases short and J 2 bases short, with 10 bases between. This CDR3 is 12 amino acids long. The CDR3 bases are TGCAGCGCTGGGGCCTTCACAGATACGCAGTATTTT. Translation gives CSAGAFTDTQYF.

The chain recombines TRBV20-1 with TRBJ2-7; TRBD1 aligns across 11 bases. The CDR3 has 15 amino acids. Germline V gives CDR1 DFQATT, CDR2 SNEGSKA (reference sequence). The V gene end was trimmed by 6 bases and the J gene end by 2 bases; junction bases not matched to a gene: 9. The CDR3: CSANLWTGGTYEQYF. CDR3 nucleotide sequence: TGCAGTGCCAACCTCTGGACAGGGGGCACCTACGAGCAGTACTTC.

This chain connects TRBV10-3 to TRBJ1-6, with D possibly TRBD1 on 6 matching bases. Trimming took off 5 bases at V and 2 bases at J, with 16 bases between the two ends. The CDR3 sequence is 17 residues long. Germline CDR1 ENHRY, CDR2 SYGVKD. CDR3 coding DNA: TGTGCCATCAGTCGACCCCAGGGACAAGCCTATAATTCACCCCTCCACTTT. Amino acid sequence: CAISRPQGQAYNSPLHF.

On this clonotype itself: The junction differs from germline at one of its ends, possibly a read error. The chain is built from TRBV6-5 and TRBJ1-2; the match to TRBD1 covers 7 bases. Germline CDR1 reads MNHEY; CDR2 reads SVGAGI. The CDR3 consists of 13 residues. CDR3 protein: CAISYRQGRGYTF. The CDR3 DNA is TGTGCCATCAGTTACCGACAGGGAAGAGGCTACACCTTC.

The V gene is TRBV7-2, the J gene TRBJ1-2; D ambiguous. Trimming took 5 bases from V and 4 from J, leaving 20 bases between them. Germline CDR1 reads SGHTA; CDR2 reads FQGNSA. The CDR3 has 16 residues. In DNA, the CDR3 is TGTGCCAGCAGCCGCGGACGGGGTGCACCCTTCTATGGCTACACCTTC. As protein: CASSRGRGAPFYGYTF.

V usage is TRBV5-1 and J usage is TRBJ1-1; D is uncertain. The CDR3 is 16 residues long. Trimming pared 0 bases from V and 6 bases from J, leaving 18 bases between. Germline CDR1 is SGHRS and CDR2 is YFSETQ. CDR3 protein: CASSLVGDGNGAEAFF. CDR3 DNA sequence: TGCGCCAGCAGCTTGGTGGGTGACGGGAATGGGGCTGAAGCTTTCTTT.

This clonotype has at least ten counts. CDR3 sequence reads: CAISGDATNEKLFF. CDR3 in DNA: TGTGCCATCAGTGGGGATGCAACTAATGAAAAACTGTTTTTT. J is TRBJ1-4 and V is TRBV10-3, with unresolved D. Trimming left V 4 bases short and J 0 bases short, with 6 bases between. There are 14 residues in the CDR3. Germline CDR1 ENHRY, CDR2 SYGVKD.

The chain is built from TRBV29-1 and TRBJ1-1; D is unresolved. The CDR3 length is 14 residues. In germline, CDR1 is SQVTM, CDR2 ANQGSEA. V lost 6 bases and J 0 bases, leaving 14 bases between the germline ends. Here the CDR3 reads CSVADYSMNTEAFF. CDR3 nucleotide sequence: TGCAGCGTAGCGGATTATTCCATGAACACTGAAGCTTTCTTT.

This clonotype showed up just a few times. This chain connects TRBV5-8 to TRBJ2-7, with D possibly being TRBD1 or TRBD2 (5 bases each). Germline CDR1 reads SGHTS; CDR2 reads YDEGEE. Trimming left V 0 bases short and J 2 bases short, with 12 bases between. The CDR3 extends over 15 amino acids. CDR3 protein: CASSLGFGATYEQYF. The CDR3 DNA reads TGTGCCAGCAGCTTGGGGTTCGGGGCAACCTACGAGCAGTACTTC.

The chain links TRBV20-1 to TRBJ2-5, with TRBD2 matching over 10 bases. V gave up 5 bases and J gave up 2 bases; unmatched junction bases: 5. Germline values: CDR1 DFQATT, CDR2 SNEGSKA (reference sequence). The CDR3 is 14 residues long. This CDR3 is CSAERTSGQETQYF. CDR3 nucleotide sequence: TGCAGTGCTGAGAGGACTAGCGGACAAGAGACCCAGTACTTC.

There are many counts of this clonotype. The J gene is TRBJ1-5, the V gene TRBV20-1, with D hard to call. The CDR3 totals 13 residues. V lost 1 base and J 4 bases, leaving 8 bases between the germline ends. Germline V gene lookup returns CDR1 DFQATT and CDR2 SNEGSKA (reference sequence). CDR3 amino acids: CSARAAINQPQHF. As DNA, the CDR3 is TGCAGTGCTAGAGCGGCAATAAATCAGCCCCAGCATTTT.

This clonotype has a count of ten or more. This chain uses TRBV7-3 with TRBJ2-2; D not resolved. The CDR3 has 12 residues. V was shortened by 5 bases and J by 4 bases, with 5 bases between the two germline ends. The germline gives CDR1 SGHTA, CDR2 FQGTGA. CDR3 in DNA: TGTGCCAGCAGCCGGACCACCGGGGAGCTGTTTTTT. Translating it yields CASSRTTGELFF.

This clonotype was counted at least ten times. This chain uses TRBV7-9 with TRBJ1-4; D possibly corresponds to TRBD1 (6 bases). The CDR3 consists of 14 residues. CDR1 SEHNR and CDR2 FQNEAQ come from the germline V gene (reference sequence). V shed 3 bases and J shed 8 bases, with 13 bases lying between them. CDR3 sequence: CASSLQGRFEKLFF. Written as DNA, the CDR3 is TGTGCCAGCAGCTTGCAGGGGCGGTTCGAAAAACTGTTTTTT.

This clonotype was seen just once. The CDR3 nucleotides read TGTGCCATCAGTGAGTCCGGGACTGAAAAACTGTACTTC. Translating gives CAISESGTEKLYF. This sequence joins TRBV10-3 and TRBJ2-4, with D possibly being TRBD2 (6 bases). The germline CDR1 and CDR2 sequences are ENHRY and SYGVKD. The CDR3 has 13 residues. Between the trimmed V and J ends, which lost 0 bases and 15 bases, there was a span of 15 bases.

This clonotype was observed many times. The rearrangement joins TRBV24-1 to TRBJ1-1, with no clear D. In germline, CDR1 is KGHDR, CDR2 SFDVKD. This CDR3 has 11 amino acids. Trimming took off 7 bases at V and 1 base at J, with 3 bases between the two ends. The CDR3 sequence is CATRQNTEAFF. The CDR3 DNA is TGTGCCACCAGACAGAACACTGAAGCTTTCTTT.

Remarks on this clonotype: A much bigger clone sits one base away, suggesting this may be a read error. The rearrangement links TRBV20-1 to TRBJ1-1; no reliable D call. CDR1 is DFQATT, CDR2 SNEGSKA, per germline (reference sequence). The CDR3 spans 12 residues. V lost 4 bases and J 1 base, leaving 7 bases between the germline ends. The CDR3 protein is CSATSGNTEAFF. The CDR3 nucleotides are TGCAGTGCTACCTCAGGGAACACTGAAGCTTTCTTT.

The chain links TRBV7-3 to TRBJ1-2, with D possibly TRBD1 on 5 matching bases. CDR1 and CDR2 from the germline V gene are SGHTA and FQGTGA. Between the trimmed V and J ends, which lost 0 bases and 8 bases, there was a span of 10 bases. This CDR3 spans 13 amino acids. The CDR3 here is CASSLTRDGGYTF. CDR3 DNA sequence: TGTGCCAGCAGCTTAACTAGGGACGGCGGCTACACCTTC.

The gene calls are TRBV20-1 and TRBJ2-7; TRBD2 matches 11 bases. Trimming took 7 bases from V and 5 from J; bases not matched to a gene: 10. The CDR3 is 14 residues long. CDR1 and CDR2 from the germline V gene are DFQATT and SNEGSKA (reference sequence). CDR3 loop: CSVPGLAVNDEQYF. DNA for the CDR3: TGCAGTGTTCCGGGACTAGCGGTAAACGACGAGCAGTACTTC.

This chain links TRBV5-1 with TRBJ1-3; perhaps TRBD1 as D (5 bases). V was trimmed by 4 bases and J by 2 bases, leaving 19 bases between them. Germline CDR1 is SGHRS and CDR2 is YFSETQ. This CDR3 spans 17 amino acids. The DNA of the CDR3 is TGCGCCAGCAGCCCTACCCCCGGGACCTTGGCTGGAAACACCATATATTTT. This translates into CASSPTPGTLAGNTIYF.